The next 18 T cell receptor beta chains were all read from a single sample in a study of blood T cells in healthy people across ages (dated by TCRdb to between 2014 and 2016). Library construction relied on 5' RACE. TCRdb names Illumina HiSeq 2500 as the instrument used. A second PCR of about 6 to 12 cycles was performed with a sample-barcoded 5' primer and a J-beta primer mix. TCRdb reran the public reads through fastp at Q25 and MiXCR, keeping productive beta chains. Identical CDR3 proteins give one entry, which carries the most common genes and DNA. The sample includes some 880,000 distinct CDR3 sequences, with around 34% observed a single time. The top ten clonotypes cover about an eighth of the sample. Input material: blood. These receptors originate from a man between 18 and 35 years old in good health.

The rearrangement joins TRBV12-3 or TRBV12-4 to TRBJ2-2; no reliable D call. V was clipped by 4 bases and J by 2 bases, with 17 bases between them. CDR3 length equals 17 residues. DNA for the CDR3: TGTGCCAGCAGTTCCTACTTTGGTTACCTTAACACCGGGGAGCTGTTTTTT. As protein: CASSSYFGYLNTGELFF.

This clonotype occurred a few times. The V and J genes are TRBV9 and TRBJ2-1; a weak D match, TRBD2 (6 bases). The better agreement between TRBJ2-7 and the DNA end casts doubt on the J call. Per germline, CDR1 SGDLS and CDR2 YYNGEE. The CDR3 loop spans 15 amino acids. CDR3 sequence reads: CASSPVKGLYNEQYF. For the CDR3, the DNA is TGTGCCAGCAGCCCGGTGAAGGGACTCTACAATGAGCAGTACTTC.

This clonotype was found many times. The chain employs TRBV6-5 and TRBJ2-7, with D hard to call. Germline loops: CDR1 MNHEY, CDR2 SVGAGI. This CDR3 is built from 15 residues. The germline V and J ends were trimmed by 3 bases and 4 bases, with 16 bases remaining between them. CDR3 sequence: CASSYSGIEEYEQYF. CDR3 nucleotides: TGTGCCAGCAGTTATTCGGGCATAGAAGAGTACGAGCAGTACTTC.

This rearrangement joins TRBV12-3 or TRBV12-4 to TRBJ2-6; the D is unclear. V lost 8 bases, J lost 2 bases, and 10 bases lay in between. This CDR3 has 14 amino acids. In nucleotides, the CDR3 is TGTGCCAGCTTCATTGCGGCTGGGGCCAACGTCCTGACTTTC. Protein sequence: CASFIAAGANVLTF.

The chain recombines TRBV12-3 or TRBV12-4 with TRBJ2-3; D gene uncertain. Trimming left V 6 bases short and J 4 bases short, with 14 bases between. The CDR3 has 14 residues. CDR3 in amino acids: CASSINRPADTQYF. CDR3 in DNA: TGTGCCAGCAGCATTAATAGGCCTGCAGATACGCAGTATTTT.

This clonotype was recorded at least ten times. V gene TRBV29-1 combines with J gene TRBJ2-3; no clear D. CDR1 and CDR2 (germline): SQVTM, ANQGSEA. This CDR3 contains 11 residues. Trimming cost V 6 bases and J 6 bases, with 10 bases left between them. CDR3 region: CSVGRSDTQYF. The CDR3 nucleotides are TGCAGCGTCGGACGGAGTGATACGCAGTATTTT.

The sample holds many counts of this clonotype. The V and J genes are TRBV7-2 and TRBJ1-5; D gene ambiguous. V was cut by 2 bases and J by 6 bases, with 5 bases left in between. The CDR3 length is 12 residues. Per the germline V gene, CDR1 is SGHTA and CDR2 is FQGNSA. CDR3 residues: CASSLPVQPQHF. The CDR3 DNA is TGTGCCAGCAGCTTACCGGTTCAGCCCCAGCATTTT.

V and J are TRBV3-1 and TRBJ2-7; D possibly uses TRBD1 or TRBD2 (5 bases each). The CDR3 is 15 residues long. Germline V gives CDR1 LGHDT, CDR2 YNNKEL (reference sequence). Trimming removed 4 bases from V and 1 base from J, with 14 bases in between. The CDR3, as DNA: TGTGCCAGCAGCCCGGGACCCCCTCCTTCCTACGAGCAGTACTTC. Protein sequence: CASSPGPPPSYEQYF.

This clonotype was observed a few times. The rearrangement links TRBV7-9 to TRBJ2-3; 7 bases line up with TRBD2. This CDR3 has 18 residues. V shed 2 bases and J 6 bases; nucleotides not matched to a gene: 17. Per the germline V gene, CDR1 is SEHNR and CDR2 is FQNEAQ (reference sequence). CDR3 bases: TGTGCCAGCAGCTTACATCGAGGGACTACCACGGATCCGGATACGCAGTATTTT. It yields the protein CASSLHRGTTTDPDTQYF.

The chain has TRBV5-1 and TRBJ1-6; D is perhaps TRBD1 (5 bases). V lost 4 bases, J lost 0 bases, and 14 bases lay in between. The CDR3 extends over 17 amino acids. Germline lookup yields CDR1 SGHRS and CDR2 YFSETQ. The CDR3 nucleotides are TGCGCCAGCAGCCACGGGACTGCAGGCTCCTATAATTCACCCCTCCACTTT. Protein sequence: CASSHGTAGSYNSPLHF.

The J gene is TRBJ2-1, the V gene TRBV5-1; TRBD2 agrees at 7 bases. CDR1 and CDR2 from the germline V gene are SGHRS and YFSETQ. The length of the CDR3 is 15 residues. Trimming cost V 2 bases and J 5 bases; bases outside gene matches: 7. The CDR3 DNA sequence: TGCGCCAGCAGCTTACTGGCTAGCGGAGACAATGAGCAGTTCTTC. Protein: CASSLLASGDNEQFF.

This clonotype was detected only a few times. The rearrangement joins TRBV7-2 to TRBJ1-4, with TRBD1 matching 8 bases. The germline V gene encodes CDR1 SGHTA and CDR2 FQGNSA. The V segment lost 5 bases and the J segment 8 bases; nucleotides outside the gene matches: 13. The CDR3 totals 16 residues. CDR3 DNA: TGTGCCAGCAGCCGACGAGCCGGACAGGGCGGAGAAAAACTGTTTTTT. Residues: CASSRRAGQGGEKLFF.

This clonotype has only a few counts. This chain links TRBV15 with TRBJ1-2, with D tentatively TRBD1 (5 bases). Germline V gene lookup returns CDR1 LNHNV and CDR2 YYDKDF (reference sequence). V lost 0 bases and J lost 5, with 10 bases in between. This CDR3 is built from 14 residues. This CDR3 is CATSREGVGYGYTF. The CDR3 region has the DNA TGTGCCACCAGCAGAGAAGGGGTTGGATATGGCTACACCTTC.

The V call is TRBV7-6, the J call TRBJ2-1; perhaps TRBD1 as D (5 bases). V lost 5 bases and J lost 7, with 15 bases in between. The CDR3 has 14 amino acids. Germline-derived CDR1 and CDR2 are SGHVS and FNYEAQ. CDR3 bases: TGTGCCAGCAGCACCGCTGGGGCGCGAAATGAGCAGTTCTTC. Encoded protein: CASSTAGARNEQFF.

J is TRBJ2-1 and V is TRBV5-1, with TRBD2 matching 8 bases. CDR1 is SGHRS, CDR2 YFSETQ, per germline. With 6 bases clipped from V and 5 bases from J, the junction kept 4 bases outside the gene matches. This CDR3 region has 13 residues. CDR3 DNA sequence: TGCGCCAGCACGGGAGGGTGGGACAATGAGCAGTTCTTC. Translated: CASTGGWDNEQFF. The full variable domain, rest sourced from reference TRBV5-1 and TRBJ2-1, is KAGVTQTPRYLIKTRGQQVTLSCSPISGHRSVSWYQQTPGQGLQFLFEYFSETQRNKGNFPGRFSGRQFSNSRSEMNVSTLELGDSALYLCASTGGWDNEQFFGPGTRLTVL.

V gene TRBV7-3 combines with J gene TRBJ2-1; D is uncertain. The J call could be wrong; TRBJ2-7 is a better fit for the DNA end. This CDR3 has 13 residues. Germline CDR1 and CDR2: SGHTA and FQGTGA. The chain's CDR3 is CASSPAVYNEQYF. CDR3 coding DNA: TGTGCCAGCAGCCCCGCCGTTTACAATGAGCAGTACTTC.

The chain links TRBV3-1 to TRBJ2-5; 9 bases line up with TRBD2. The CDR3 runs 18 residues. Germline V lookup: CDR1 LGHDT, CDR2 YNNKEL (reference sequence). Unmatched junction bases numbered 12, after V lost 1 base and J lost 3 bases. The DNA of the CDR3 is TGTGCCAGCAGCCAAGGGGCAATAGCGGGGGTAATTAAAGAGACCCAGTACTTC. As protein: CASSQGAIAGVIKETQYF.

This clonotype has ten or more counts. V usage is TRBV7-9 and J usage is TRBJ1-2; TRBD1 matches 7 bases. This CDR3 contains 14 residues. Germline V gene lookup returns CDR1 SEHNR and CDR2 FQNEAQ (reference sequence). After removal of 1 base from V and 7 bases from J, the junction contained 6 bases not matched to a gene. CDR3: CASSLGTGTAGYTF. CDR3 in DNA: TGTGCCAGCAGCTTAGGGACCGGGACAGCTGGCTACACCTTC. Together with reference TRBV7-9 and TRBJ1-2, the CDR3 gives the full variable domain: DTGVSQNPRHKITKRGQNVTFRCDPISEHNRLYWYRQTLGQGPEFLTYFQNEAQLEKSRLLSDRFSAERPKGSFSTLEIQRTEQGDSAMYLCASSLGTGTAGYTFGSGTRLTVV.